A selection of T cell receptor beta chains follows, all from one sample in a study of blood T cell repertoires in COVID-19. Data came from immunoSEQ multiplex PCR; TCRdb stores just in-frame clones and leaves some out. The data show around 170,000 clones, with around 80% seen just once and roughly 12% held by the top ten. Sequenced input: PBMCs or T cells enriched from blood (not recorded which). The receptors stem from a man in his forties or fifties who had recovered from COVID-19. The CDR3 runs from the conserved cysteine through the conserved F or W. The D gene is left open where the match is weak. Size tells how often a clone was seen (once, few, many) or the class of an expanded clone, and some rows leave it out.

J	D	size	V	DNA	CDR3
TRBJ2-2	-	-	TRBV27	TGTGCCAGCAGTTTGGCGGCTAGCGAGTACACCGGGGAGCTGTTTTTT	CASSLAASEYTGELFF
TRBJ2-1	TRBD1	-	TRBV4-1	TGCGCCAGCAGCGGACGGACAGGGGACGACAATGAGCAGTTCTTC	CASSGRTGDDNEQFF
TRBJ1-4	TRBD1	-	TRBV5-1	TGCGCCAGCACCCTCGGACAGGGGGCAACTAATGAAAAACTGTTTTTT	CASTLGQGATNEKLFF
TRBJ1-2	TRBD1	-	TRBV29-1	TGCAGCGTTTGGACAGGGGGGATTAACTATGGCTACACCTTC	CSVWTGGINYGYTF
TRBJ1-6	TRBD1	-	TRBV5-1	TGCGCCAGCAGCTACGGACAGGCACCTAATAATTCACCCCTCCACTTT	CASSYGQAPNNSPLHF
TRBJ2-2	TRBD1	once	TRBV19	TGTGCCAGTAGGTCGCCGGGACAGGGGGCCGGGGAGCTGTTTTTT	CASRSPGQGAGELFF
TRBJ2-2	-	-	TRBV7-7	TGTGCTAGCAGCCCCCCGGGGACGGGGGCCGGGGAGCTGTTTTTT	CASSPPGTGAGELFF
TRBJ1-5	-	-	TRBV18	TGTGCCAGCTCACCCTCTTTTAATCAGCCCCAGCATTTT	CASSPSFNQPQHF
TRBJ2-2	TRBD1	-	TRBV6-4	TGTGCCAGCAGGAAGGGACAGGGGGACACCGGGGAGCTGTTTTTT	CASRKGQGDTGELFF
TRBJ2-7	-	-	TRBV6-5	TGTGCCAGCATTACCAGGAACCGCTACGAGCAGTACTTC	CASITRNRYEQYF
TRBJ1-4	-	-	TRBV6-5	TGTGCCAGCAGGACCCCGGGGAGGGCTAATGAAAAACTGTTTTTT	CASRTPGRANEKLFF
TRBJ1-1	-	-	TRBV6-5	TGTGCCAGCAGCCTGCGTGGGAACACTGAAGCTTTCTTT	CASSLRGNTEAFF
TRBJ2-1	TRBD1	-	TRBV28	TGTGCCAGCAGTTTGCGACAGGGGAATGAGCAGTTCTTC	CASSLRQGNEQFF
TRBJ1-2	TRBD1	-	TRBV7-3	TGTGCCAGCAGCTCGGGACAGGGAGGTTTGAGCTACACCTTC	CASSSGQGGLSYTF
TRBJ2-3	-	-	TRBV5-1	TGCGCCAGCAGCTTGGTGGCTAGCGGCACAGATACGCAGTATTTT	CASSLVASGTDTQYF
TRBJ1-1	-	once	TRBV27	TGTGCCAGCAGTTTGAGGCAAGGCACTGAAGCTTTCTTT	CASSLRQGTEAFF
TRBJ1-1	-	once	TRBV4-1	TGCGCCAGCAGCTTCGAAGGGGGCACTGAAGCTTTCTTT	CASSFEGGTEAFF
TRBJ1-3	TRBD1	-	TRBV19	TGTGCCAGTAGTATCTCGGACAGGGGATTTGGAAACACCATATATTTT	CASSISDRGFGNTIYF
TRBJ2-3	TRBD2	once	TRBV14	TGTGCCAGCAGCCTGCGGGGGGGCCTGACAGATACGCAGTATTTT	CASSLRGGLTDTQYF
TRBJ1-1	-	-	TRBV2	TGTGCCAGCAGCATTGGCGGAAGGAACACTGAAGCTTTCTTT	CASSIGGRNTEAFF
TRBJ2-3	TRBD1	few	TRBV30	TGTGCCTGGAGGGGGACAGGGGTGGGTGATACGCAGTATTTT	CAWRGTGVGDTQYF
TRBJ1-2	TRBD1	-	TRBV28	TGTGCCAGCAGTTCTCCCCGGATCATGACAGGGGGCAGCGACACCTTC	CASSSPRIMTGGSDTF
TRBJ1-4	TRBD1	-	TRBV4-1	TGCGCCAGCAGTCAGCCGGGACAGGGGAAGGAAAAACTGTTTTTT	CASSQPGQGKEKLFF
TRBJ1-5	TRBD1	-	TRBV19	TGTGCCAGTAGTACCGGGACAGGGTGGCAGCCCCAGCATTTT	CASSTGTGWQPQHF
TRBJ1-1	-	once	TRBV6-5	TGTGCCAGCAGTTACTCGTCCAGGGGTATGGCTGAAGCTTTCTTT	CASSYSSRGMAEAFF
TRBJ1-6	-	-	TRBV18	TGTGCCAGCGCGCGGACAGCAACGGATTATAATTCACCCCTCCACTTT	CASARTATDYNSPLHF
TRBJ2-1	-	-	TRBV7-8	TGTGCCAGCAGCTTATCAGGGCTAATTGAGCAGTTCTTC	CASSLSGLIEQFF
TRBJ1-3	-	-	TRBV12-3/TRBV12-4	TGTGCCAGCTCCACTACCGGAAACACCATATATTTT	CASSTTGNTIYF
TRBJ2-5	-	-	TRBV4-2	TGTGCCAGCAGCCAAAGTATCGGAGCTTTCGGGGAGACCCAGTACTTC	CASSQSIGAFGETQYF
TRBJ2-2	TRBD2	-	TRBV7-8	TGTGCCAGCAGCCCGGGGACTAGCGGGGGGGCGAACACCGGGGAGCTGTTTTTT	CASSPGTSGGANTGELFF
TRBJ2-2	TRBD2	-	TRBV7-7	TGTGCTAGCAGCTCCCTAGCGGGGGGGCGGTTCACCGGGGAGCTGTTTTTT	CASSSLAGGRFTGELFF
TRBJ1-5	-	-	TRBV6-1	TGTGCCAGCAGTGAAGCCGAGTGGAGGGGTAGTCAGCCCCAGCATTTT	CASSEAEWRGSQPQHF
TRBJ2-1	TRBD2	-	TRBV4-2	TGTGCCAGCAGCCAGACTAGCGGGGGGGCCAATGAGCAGTTCTTC	CASSQTSGGANEQFF